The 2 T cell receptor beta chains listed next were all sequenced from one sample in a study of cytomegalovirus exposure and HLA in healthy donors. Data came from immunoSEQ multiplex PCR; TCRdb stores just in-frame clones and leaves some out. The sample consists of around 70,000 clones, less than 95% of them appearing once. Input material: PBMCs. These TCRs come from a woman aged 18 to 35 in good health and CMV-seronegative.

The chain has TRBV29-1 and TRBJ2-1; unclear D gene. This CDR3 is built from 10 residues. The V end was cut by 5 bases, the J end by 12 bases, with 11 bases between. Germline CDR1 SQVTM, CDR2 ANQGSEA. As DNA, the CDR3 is TGCAGCGTTCTTTCGGGTGGGCAGTTCTTC. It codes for CSVLSGGQFF.

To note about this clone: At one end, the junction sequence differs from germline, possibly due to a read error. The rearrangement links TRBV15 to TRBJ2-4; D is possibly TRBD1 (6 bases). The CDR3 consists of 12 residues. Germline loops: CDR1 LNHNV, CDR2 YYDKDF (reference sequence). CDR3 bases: TGTGCCACCAGCAGGAACAGGGCATCCGCCGGCTTC. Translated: CATSRNRASAGF.